This is a list of T cell receptor beta chains from one sample in a study of blood T cell repertoires in COVID-19. Libraries were prepared by immunoSEQ multiplex PCR; TCRdb keeps only in-frame clonotypes and omits some of them. The sample has about 140,000 clones; 65% to 85% are singletons. Sequencing was performed on peripheral blood. The receptor set was obtained from a woman in her fifties or sixties with acute or convalescent COVID-19. CDR3s include the opening cysteine and the closing phenylalanine or tryptophan. The D gene is left open where the match is weak. Expanded clones get a size class; other rows say once, few or many, or leave the size out.

abundance	d_gene	j_gene	v_gene	CDR3nt	CDR3aa
.	.	TRBJ1-3	TRBV28	TGTGCCAGCAAGGTCGGGGGGCCGGGAAACACCATATATTTT	CASKVGGPGNTIYF
.	TRBD1	TRBJ1-3	TRBV7-2	TGTGCCAGCAGCTTAGCCCTGGCTGGGACAGGGACTGGAAACACCATATATTTT	CASSLALAGTGTGNTIYF
.	TRBD1	TRBJ1-6	TRBV28	TGTGCCAGCTCGGCAGGGGGTAATTCGCCCCTCCACTTT	CASSAGGNSPLHF
.	TRBD1	TRBJ1-5	TRBV6-5	TGTGCCAGCAGATCGGGACAGGGGATCAATCAGCCCCAGCATTTT	CASRSGQGINQPQHF
few	TRBD1	TRBJ1-2	TRBV6-6	TGTGCCAGCAGTTACTTGAGGACAGGGTACGATGGCTACACCTTC	CASSYLRTGYDGYTF
.	TRBD1	TRBJ1-2	TRBV7-9	TGTGCCAGCAGTCACGGACAGGGCGCTAACTATGGCTACACCTTC	CASSHGQGANYGYTF
.	.	TRBJ1-2	TRBV24-1	TGTGCCACCAGAGGGGGGGGGATGGACAGCCAAGCTCATGGCTACACCTTC	CATRGGGMDSQAHGYTF
.	.	TRBJ2-1	TRBV7-9	TGTGCCAGCCGGGGGGCCGATGAGCAGTTCTTC	CASRGADEQFF
.	TRBD1	TRBJ1-3	TRBV5-6	TGTGCCAGCAGCAGGGACAGGGGAACTGGAAACACCATATATTTT	CASSRDRGTGNTIYF
few	TRBD1	TRBJ2-5	TRBV6-2/TRBV6-3	TGTGCCAGCACCCCCCCCCTAGACAGGGGCGGCGAGACCCAGTACTTC	CASTPPLDRGGETQYF
.	TRBD1	TRBJ1-1	TRBV7-9	TGTGCCAGCAGCTCGGGACAGGGGAACACTGAAGCTTTCTTT	CASSSGQGNTEAFF
.	.	TRBJ1-4	TRBV9	TGTGCCAGCAGCGCAGGGGCCGACAGCAGAAATGAAAAACTGTTTTTT	CASSAGADSRNEKLFF
.	.	TRBJ1-4	TRBV18	TGTGCCAGCTCTCCCAGGCGGGGTGAAAAACTGTTTTTT	CASSPRRGEKLFF
.	.	TRBJ2-2	TRBV5-1	TGCGCCAGCAGCGCCTCGGGGTGGACCGGGGAGCTGTTTTTT	CASSASGWTGELFF
.	TRBD1	TRBJ1-4	TRBV11-1	TGTGCCAGCAGCCGCCGGGACAGGGGCGGTGAAAAACTGTTTTTT	CASSRRDRGGEKLFF
.	.	TRBJ1-5	TRBV9	TGTGCCAGCAGCTCAAATGAGCAGCCCCAGCATTTT	CASSSNEQPQHF
.	.	TRBJ2-7	TRBV29-1	TGCAGCGCCCCTGGAGGGGCGGGCGAGCAGTACTTC	CSAPGGAGEQYF
.	.	TRBJ1-1	TRBV5-1	TGCGCCAGCAGCTTGTCGGCGGATACTGAGGCTTTCTTT	CASSLSADTEAFF
few	.	TRBJ1-1	TRBV19	TGTGCCAGTAGTATTGGAGGGGTCTGGAGGACTGAAGCTTTCTTT	CASSIGGVWRTEAFF
.	.	TRBJ2-1	TRBV7-9	TGTGCCAGCAGCTTAGGTCTCGGTGTTGGCAATGAGCAGTTCTTC	CASSLGLGVGNEQFF
few	.	TRBJ1-1	TRBV5-1	TGCGCCAGCTATGCCGCGGGTGAAGCTTTCTTT	CASYAAGEAFF
.	.	TRBJ2-5	TRBV5-1	TGCGCCAGCAGCTTCTCTGGACAGCAAGAGACCCAGTACTTC	CASSFSGQQETQYF
.	.	TRBJ1-5	TRBV18	TGTGCCAGCTCACCACGAGTTTATCAGCCCCAGCATTTT	CASSPRVYQPQHF
few	.	TRBJ2-7	TRBV6-6	TGTGCCAGCAGAACAGGGTACGAGCAGTACTTC	CASRTGYEQYF
.	.	TRBJ1-2	TRBV27	TGTGCCAGCAGTCCCCGCCAGGCTACTAACTATGGCTACACCTTC	CASSPRQATNYGYTF
few	.	TRBJ2-7	TRBV3-1/TRBV3-2	TGTGCCAGCAGCCAAGGAGGCAGGGCCTACGAGCAGTACTTC	CASSQGGRAYEQYF
.	TRBD1	TRBJ2-1	TRBV28	TGTGCCAGCAGATGGGACAGGGGGCATTATGAGCAGTTCTTC	CASRWDRGHYEQFF
.	TRBD2	TRBJ2-2	TRBV3-1/TRBV3-2	TGTGCCCGCAGCCAACTCGGGGGGGAGCGGGCCGGGGAGCTGTTTTTT	CARSQLGGERAGELFF
.	.	TRBJ2-7	TRBV15	TGTGCCACCAGCAGAGATCCGGGGCCGGGAGCGTTCGAGCAGTACTTC	CATSRDPGPGAFEQYF
.	TRBD2	TRBJ2-7	TRBV7-2	TGTGCCAGCAGCTTAGGTGCTGAGCGGGGGACCTCAAGGTCCTACGAGCAGTACTTC	CASSLGAERGTSRSYEQYF
.	.	TRBJ1-1	TRBV12-5	TGTGCTAGTGAGACGGACGTCACCCAGCGGGCTTTCTTT	CASETDVTQRAFF
.	TRBD1	TRBJ1-5	TRBV5-1	TGCGCCAGCAGCCCCGGGACAGGGGGAATTCAGCCCCAGCATTTT	CASSPGTGGIQPQHF
.	.	TRBJ2-1	TRBV19	TGTGCCAGTAGTATTACGGGGATCGATGAGCAGTTCTTC	CASSITGIDEQFF
once	.	TRBJ1-2	TRBV7-8	TGTGCCAGCGTTTTCGGGTCGGAGAACTATGGCTACACCTTC	CASVFGSENYGYTF
.	.	TRBJ1-5	TRBV20-1	TGCAGTGCTAGTTGGTATCAGGGAAATCAGCCCCAGCATTTT	CSASWYQGNQPQHF
few	.	TRBJ1-1	TRBV18	TGTGCCAGCTCACCAATCACAGACACTGAAGCTTTCTTT	CASSPITDTEAFF
.	TRBD1	TRBJ1-2	TRBV5-1	TGCGCCAGCAGCTCGGGACAGACCTCTAACTATGGCTACACCTTC	CASSSGQTSNYGYTF
.	.	TRBJ2-5	TRBV7-9	TGTGCCAGCAGGGGACTCCAAGAGACCCAGTACTTC	CASRGLQETQYF
.	.	TRBJ1-2	TRBV18	TGTGCCAGCACATTCGACAGAGACTATGGCTACACCTTC	CASTFDRDYGYTF
once	TRBD1	TRBJ1-5	TRBV7-8	TGTGCCAGCAGCCTCCAGGGGGATCAGCCCCAGCATTTT	CASSLQGDQPQHF
.	.	TRBJ1-1	TRBV4-1	TGCGCCAGCAGCCACGATGATCAGCAATACGGCGGGACTGAAGCTTTCTTT	CASSHDDQQYGGTEAFF